This T cell receptor (beta chain) was captured in a study of OX40 agonist ivuxolimab in advanced cancers. Study-wide findings and caveats: The study observed clonal expansion of CD4+ and CD8+ blood T cells by week 6 at 0.1 to 3.0 mg/kg.

Per germline, CDR1 SGHTA and CDR2 FQGTGA. Unmatched junction bases numbered 7, after V lost 5 bases and J lost 7 bases. The CDR3 totals 14 residues. The data were produced by immunoSEQ multiplex PCR, yet TCRdb's version contains in-frame clones alone and is incomplete. The sample includes about 67,000 clones, under 90% seen only once; the top ten take roughly 0.69%. Points on this clone: The antigen is undetermined.

The sequence was obtained from an adult with an advanced solid tumor such as melanoma, head and neck, liver or kidney cancer. Specimen: CD4+ or CD8+ T cells sorted from blood, collected in a trial of the OX40 agonist ivuxolimab. The chain recombines TRBV7-3 with TRBJ2-2; TRBD1 matches at 7 bases. The CDR3 DNA is TGTGCCAGCAGCCTCGGGACAGTCGGCGGGGAGCTGTTTTTT. Residues: CASSLGTVGGELFF. The variable domain in full, with the rest retrieved from reference TRBV7-3 and TRBJ2-2, is GAGVSQTPSNKVTEKGKYVELRCDPISGHTALYWYRQSLGQGPEFLIYFQGTGAADDSGLPNDRFFAVRPEGSVSTLKIQRTERGDSAVYLCASSLGTVGGELFFGEGSRLTVL.